This T cell receptor (beta chain) is drawn from a study of T-cell memory formation after mild COVID-19. This clonotype was seen a handful of times. UMIs and sample barcodes were carried by the TCR alpha and TCR beta cDNA libraries that 5'RACE produced using constant-segment primers. TCRdb reanalysed the 5' RACE reads using MiXCR and keeps one entry per CDR3 protein. The data contain about 340,000 distinct CDR3 sequences, approximately 12% of them seen just once; the ten biggest clones take up around 21%. The germline V and J ends were trimmed by 4 bases and 7 bases, with 7 bases remaining between them. The CDR3 loop spans 11 amino acids. Germline values: CDR1 LGHNA, CDR2 YNFKEQ.

The sequenced material came from PBMCs or a T cell subset sorted from them (not recorded which). This TCR was recovered from a man between 18 and 29 years old who had mild COVID-19 (a few samples of this study predate the infection). Cell type and time point are not known. The rearrangement links TRBV4-2 to TRBJ1-2, with D hard to call. This CDR3 is CASSRGTGYTF. Written as DNA, the CDR3 is TGTGCCAGCAGCCGGGGTACTGGCTACACCTTC.